Described below is a single TCR beta chain sequence and its context. The data originate from a study of T cell responses to AZD1222 COVID-19 vaccine. Germline CDR1 and CDR2: SQVTM and ANQGSEA. Unmatched junction bases numbered 5, after V lost 1 base and J lost 0 bases. This CDR3 region has 17 residues. The data were produced by immunoSEQ multiplex PCR, yet TCRdb's version contains in-frame clones alone and is incomplete. The table records roughly 200,000 clones, roughly 92% of them present only once. The rearrangement uses TRBV29-1 and TRBJ2-6; TRBD2 aligns across 8 bases. The sequence came from an adult in good health. Sequenced here: peripheral blood, sampled on day 0 of AZD1222 vaccination. The CDR3 DNA follows: TGCAGCGTTGAAGCGGGAGGGTCTTACTCTGGGGCCAACGTCCTGACTTTC. This translates into CSVEAGGSYSGANVLTF.